A single sample is the source of the 21 T cell receptor beta chains below, sequenced in a study of T cells in Graves' hyperthyroidism and ophthalmopathy. The TCR beta CDR3 regions underwent amplification using RNA transcripts as the source. When the TCR CDR3 underwent first-round RT-PCR, the HTBI primer set was used. Each CDR3 protein gets one entry after TCRdb re-called the multiplex PCR reads with MiXCR. Of 500,000 or so distinct CDR3 sequences in the sample, roughly 17% were seen once. The sequencing sample was made of blood. These receptors were obtained from a woman aged 18-29 years with Graves' ophthalmopathy.

This sequence joins TRBV5-6 and TRBJ1-3; possible D gene TRBD1, 5 bases. The CDR3 loop spans 16 amino acids. V lost 2 bases and J lost 4, with 16 bases in between. Germline V gene sequence: CDR1 SGHDT, CDR2 YYEEEE. The CDR3 DNA is TGTGCCAGCAGCTTTCAGGGTTACGATACCGGAAACACCATATATTTT. Its translation is CASSFQGYDTGNTIYF.

This clonotype was detected many times. The rearrangement links TRBV12-3 or TRBV12-4 to TRBJ1-1, with D possibly TRBD1 on 6 matching bases. The CDR3 is 14 amino acids. Trimming took 3 bases from V and 2 from J, leaving 10 bases between them. The CDR3 protein is CASSFNRENTEAFF. DNA of the CDR3: TGTGCCAGCAGTTTTAACAGGGAAAACACTGAAGCTTTCTTT.

The chain recombines TRBV2 with TRBJ2-1; 10 nucleotides match TRBD2. The junction had 10 bases not matched to a gene; V was cut back by 2 bases and J by 15 bases. The V gene's germline CDR1 is SNHLY and CDR2 FYNNEI. CDR3 size: 14 residues. This chain's CDR3 is CASSETGSGGVTFF. The CDR3 region has the DNA TGTGCCAGCAGTGAAACGGGAAGCGGGGGGGTCACGTTCTTC.

This clonotype occurred a few times. The V and J genes are TRBV4-1 and TRBJ1-1; no clear D gene. CDR1 and CDR2 (germline): MGHRA, YSYEKL. This CDR3 has 11 amino acids. Trimming stripped 2 bases from V and 8 bases from J, with 6 bases between. The chain's CDR3 is CASSQNLEAFF. In DNA, the CDR3 is TGCGCCAGCAGCCAAAATTTGGAAGCTTTCTTT.

This clonotype was seen a handful of times. This rearrangement joins TRBV13 to TRBJ1-1, with no clear D. CDR3 length: 12 amino acids. CDR1 is PRHDT, CDR2 FYEKMQ, per germline (reference sequence). V was shortened by 5 bases and J by 8 bases, with 12 bases between the two germline ends. In DNA, the CDR3 is TGTGCCAGCAGCCCGGGGTGGGAGGAAGCTTTCTTT. Amino acid sequence: CASSPGWEEAFF.

In this sample, this clonotype turned up many times. This chain links TRBV18 with TRBJ2-5, with 9 bases fitting TRBD2. The CDR3 totals 14 residues. CDR1 is KGHSH and CDR2 is LQKENI in the germline V gene. V shed 3 bases, J shed 5 bases, and the junction held 4 bases outside the gene matches. CDR3 coding DNA: TGTGCCAGCTCACCTGGACTAGCGTTGGAGACCCAGTACTTC. Protein product: CASSPGLALETQYF.

This clonotype showed up many times. V and J are TRBV6-2 or TRBV6-3 and TRBJ2-7; D unresolved. The V gene lost 8 bases and the J gene lost 3 bases, with 5 bases spanning the gap. Germline-derived CDR1 and CDR2 are MNHEY and SVGEGT. The CDR3 has 10 residues. The chain's CDR3 is CASPYYEQYF. Here the CDR3 DNA reads TGTGCCAGCCCCTACTACGAGCAGTACTTC.

Only a few counts were recorded for this clonotype. The chain combines TRBV20-1 with TRBJ2-1; no firm D call. This CDR3 comprises 11 residues. The germline gives CDR1 DFQATT, CDR2 SNEGSKA (reference sequence). The CDR3 reads CTIKDYNEQFF. The CDR3, as DNA: TGCACGATAAAGGACTACAATGAGCAGTTCTTC.

As for this clonotype: This may be a read error, as it is one base from a much larger clone. The genes are TRBV7-9 and TRBJ1-1; 7 nucleotides match TRBD1. The CDR3 loop spans 15 amino acids. J lost 1 base, V lost 0 bases, and 2 bases had no gene match. The germline gives CDR1 SEHNR, CDR2 FQNEAQ (reference sequence). Here the CDR3 reads CASSLAGTENTEAFF. The CDR3 DNA reads as TGTGCCAGCAGCTTAGCGGGGACAGAGAACACTGAAGCTTTCTTT. Full variable domain (rest looked up from reference TRBV7-9 and TRBJ1-1): DTGVSQNPRHKITKRGQNVTFRCDPISEHNRLYWYRQTLGQGPEFLTYFQNEAQLEKSRLLSDRFSAERPKGSFSTLEIQRTEQGDSAMYLCASSLAGTENTEAFFGQGTRLTVV.

This clonotype showed up many times. The chain joins TRBV3-1 to TRBJ2-1; tentatively, D is TRBD2 (6 bases). V lost 4 bases and J lost 6, with 13 bases in between. The CDR3 spans 14 residues. Germline loops: CDR1 LGHDT, CDR2 YNNKEL (reference sequence). Here the CDR3 reads CASSPPTSRNEQFF. The CDR3 DNA reads as TGTGCCAGCAGCCCCCCTACTAGCCGCAATGAGCAGTTCTTC.

This clonotype was found a few times. This sequence joins TRBV9 and TRBJ1-2; weak D call: TRBD1 (6 bases). The CDR3 spans 14 residues. Trimming took off 5 bases at V and 4 bases at J, with 15 bases between the two ends. Germline V gene data show CDR1 as SGDLS and CDR2 as YYNGEE. CDR3 bases: TGTGCCAGCAGGGGGGAACAGGGATCCTATGGCTACACCTTC. It specifies CASRGEQGSYGYTF.

This clonotype showed up many times. V is TRBV12-3 or TRBV12-4 and J is TRBJ2-3; possibly TRBD1 for D (6 bases). This CDR3 has 14 amino acids. The germline V and J ends were trimmed by 7 bases and 0 bases, with 11 bases remaining between them. CDR3 sequence (DNA): TGTGCCAGCACCCCGGGACACAGCACAGATACGCAGTATTTT. It encodes CASTPGHSTDTQYF.

This clonotype was found many times. CDR3 loop: CASSLIRAYEQYF. The DNA for the CDR3 is TGTGCCAGCAGTTTGATCCGGGCCTACGAGCAGTACTTC. The gene calls are TRBV28 and TRBJ2-7; no clear D gene. Germline V gene data show CDR1 as MDHEN and CDR2 as SYDVKM. CDR3 length: 13 amino acids. V lost 3 bases, J lost 2 bases, and 8 bases lay in between. The complete variable domain, with remaining parts taken from reference TRBV28 and TRBJ2-7, reads DVKVTQSSRYLVKRTGEKVFLECVQDMDHENMFWYRQDPGLGLRLIYFSYDVKMKEKGDIPEGYSVSREKKERFSLILESASTNQTSMYLCASSLIRAYEQYFGPGTRLTVT.

In its sample, this clonotype was seen many times. The chain is built from TRBV3-1 and TRBJ1-5; D uncertain. Trimming pared 1 base from V and 0 bases from J, leaving 7 bases between. The germline CDR1 and CDR2 sequences are LGHDT and YNNKEL (reference sequence). CDR3 length equals 15 residues. CDR3 nucleotides: TGTGCCAGCAGCCAAGGGGTGAGTAGCAATCAGCCCCAGCATTTT. It specifies CASSQGVSSNQPQHF.

This clonotype was detected ten times or more. This chain's CDR3 is CASSPGRGSEKLFF. CDR3 DNA sequence: TGTGCCAGCTCACCCGGAAGGGGGTCCGAAAAACTGTTTTTT. The V and J genes are TRBV18 and TRBJ1-4; D might be TRBD1 (6 bases). V gave up 3 bases and J gave up 8 bases, with 13 bases separating them. CDR3 length: 14 amino acids. Germline-derived CDR1 and CDR2 are KGHSH and LQKENI.

This clonotype turned up a few times. The chain recombines TRBV12-3 or TRBV12-4 with TRBJ2-2, with unresolved D. V was cut by 6 bases and J by 6 bases, with 11 bases left in between. The CDR3 length is 13 residues. As DNA, the CDR3 is TGTGCCAGCAGAGCCGGGCAACCCGGGGAGCTGTTTTTT. This sequence encodes CASRAGQPGELFF.

The rearrangement links TRBV2 to TRBJ1-2, with 8 bases matching TRBD1. Germline loops: CDR1 SNHLY, CDR2 FYNNEI. With 4 bases clipped from V and 8 bases from J, the junction kept 6 bases outside the gene matches. The CDR3 extends over 13 amino acids. The CDR3 region is CASSGTGRTGYTF. CDR3 bases: TGTGCCAGCAGTGGGACAGGGCGTACCGGCTACACCTTC.

The genes are TRBV18 and TRBJ2-1; 16 positions match TRBD2. CDR3 size: 18 residues. Germline V gene sequence: CDR1 KGHSH, CDR2 LQKENI. Trimming removed 6 bases from V and 2 bases from J; junction bases left unmatched: 7. In DNA, the CDR3 is TGTGCCAGCTCTCCCGGGACTAGCGGGAGGGCCACCTACAATGAGCAGTTCTTC. Encoded protein: CASSPGTSGRATYNEQFF.

This clonotype was seen a handful of times. V is TRBV4-1 and J is TRBJ2-1, with 8 bases matching TRBD1. This CDR3 has 18 residues. Per the germline V gene, CDR1 is MGHRA and CDR2 is YSYEKL. V shed 2 bases and J 7 bases; nucleotides not matched to a gene: 16. CDR3 sequence: CASSQSTGVGARGNEQFF. For the CDR3, the DNA is TGCGCCAGCAGCCAATCGACAGGGGTGGGGGCCAGGGGGAATGAGCAGTTCTTC.

This clonotype was recorded many times. The chain combines TRBV7-9 with TRBJ1-1, with 7 bases aligning to TRBD1. The length of the CDR3 is 15 residues. Germline assignment: CDR1 SEHNR and CDR2 FQNEAQ (reference sequence). J lost 0 bases, V lost 5 bases, and 6 bases had no gene match. The CDR3 nucleotides are TGTGCCAGCAGCGGTACCGGGACAGTGAACACTGAAGCTTTCTTT. Translation: CASSGTGTVNTEAFF.

This clonotype occurred many times. The chain is built from TRBV10-3 and TRBJ1-1; no clear D gene. CDR3 length: 14 amino acids. The V end was cut by 3 bases, the J end by 6 bases, with 14 bases between. Germline V gene sequence: CDR1 ENHRY, CDR2 SYGVKD. Here the CDR3 DNA reads TGTGCCATCAGTGATCCGGGCAGTAGGGCTGAAGCTTTCTTT. Translated, it gives CAISDPGSRAEAFF.